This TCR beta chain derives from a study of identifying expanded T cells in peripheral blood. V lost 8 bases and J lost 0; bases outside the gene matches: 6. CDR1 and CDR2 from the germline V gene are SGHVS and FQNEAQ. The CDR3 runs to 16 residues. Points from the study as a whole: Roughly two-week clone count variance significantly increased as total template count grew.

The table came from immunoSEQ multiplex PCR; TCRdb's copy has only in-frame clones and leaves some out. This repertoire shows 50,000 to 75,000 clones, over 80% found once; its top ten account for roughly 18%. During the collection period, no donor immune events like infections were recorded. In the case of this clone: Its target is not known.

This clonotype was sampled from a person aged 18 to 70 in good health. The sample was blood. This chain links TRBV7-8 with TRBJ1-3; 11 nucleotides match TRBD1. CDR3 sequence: CASSLGTGGSGNTIYF. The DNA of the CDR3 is TGTGCCAGCTCCCTAGGGACAGGGGGCTCTGGAAACACCATATATTTT.